Listed here are 27 T cell receptor beta chains from one sample, sequenced in a study of cytomegalovirus exposure and HLA in healthy donors. In the PCR, 60 Vbeta and 13 Jbeta primers were used. Produced via immunoSEQ multiplex PCR; TCRdb's table is partial and in-frame only. Its table lists tens of thousands of clones. Sequencing input: PBMCs. The receptor set was obtained from a male donor in good health and CMV-seronegative.

This chain joins TRBV4-1 and TRBJ2-1; 10 bases align to TRBD2. CDR1 and CDR2 from the germline V gene are MGHRA and YSYEKL. This CDR3 contains 19 residues. The ends lost 0 bases at V and 0 bases at J; junction bases unmatched: 8. CDR3: CASSQDTSGAISSYNEQFF. The CDR3 DNA is TGCGCCAGCAGCCAAGATACTAGCGGGGCGATCAGCTCCTACAATGAGCAGTTCTTC.

The chain combines TRBV19 with TRBJ1-1; D not resolved. Looked up from germline, CDR1 is LNHDA and CDR2 is SQIVND (reference sequence). V lost 2 bases to trimming and J lost 0 bases, with 13 bases between them. The CDR3 spans 16 residues. The DNA of the CDR3 is TGTGCCAGTAGTATAATCCTCGGACTCCTGAACACTGAAGCTTTCTTT. Its translation is CASSIILGLLNTEAFF. The complete variable domain, with remaining parts taken from reference TRBV19 and TRBJ1-1, reads DGGITQSPKYLFRKEGQNVTLSCEQNLNHDAMYWYRQDPGQGLRLIYYSQIVNDFQKGDIAEGYSVSREKKESFPLTVTSAQKNPTAFYLCASSIILGLLNTEAFFGQGTRLTVV.

The gene calls are TRBV18 and TRBJ2-7; 10 nucleotides agree with TRBD2. Germline V gene data show CDR1 as KGHSH and CDR2 as LQKENI. This CDR3 contains 16 residues. J was trimmed by 1 base and V by 6 bases; bases with no gene match: 9. The CDR3 region is CASSPTSGTVSYEQYF. The CDR3 nucleotides are TGTGCCAGCTCCCCAACTAGCGGGACCGTTTCCTACGAGCAGTACTTC.

The V and J genes are TRBV7-9 and TRBJ1-6, with unresolved D. The V gene lost 3 bases and the J gene lost 11 bases, with 8 bases spanning the gap. Germline V gives CDR1 SEHNR, CDR2 FQNEAQ (reference sequence). The CDR3 has 12 amino acids. Here the CDR3 DNA reads TGTGCCAGCAGCTTCCCCGGGACACCCCTCCACTTT. As protein: CASSFPGTPLHF.

This chain connects TRBV19 to TRBJ2-7; D remains ambiguous. The CDR3 runs 13 residues. Trimming took off 3 bases at V and 0 bases at J, with 6 bases between the two ends. The germline V gene encodes CDR1 LNHDA and CDR2 SQIVND (reference sequence). This CDR3 reads CASSITSSYEQYF. CDR3 bases: TGTGCCAGTAGTATCACATCCTCCTACGAGCAGTACTTC.

The chain employs TRBV29-1 and TRBJ2-7, with D uncertain. The V gene's germline CDR1 is SQVTM and CDR2 ANQGSEA. The CDR3 runs to 12 residues. The V gene lost 2 bases and the J gene lost 3 bases, with 8 bases spanning the gap. CDR3 DNA sequence: TGCAGCGTTGAAACCAGAATCTACGAGCAGTACTTC. This sequence encodes CSVETRIYEQYF.

J is TRBJ2-7 and V is TRBV2, with a tentative D call TRBD2 (7 bases). Germline V gene data show CDR1 as SNHLY and CDR2 as FYNNEI. The CDR3 spans 18 residues. The germline V and J ends were trimmed by 0 bases and 5 bases, with 23 bases remaining between them. The CDR3: CASSEALIRGGSPHEQYF. CDR3 DNA: TGTGCCAGCAGTGAAGCGCTTATCAGGGGCGGGAGTCCCCACGAGCAGTACTTC.

The chain recombines TRBV11-2 with TRBJ2-7; the match to TRBD1 covers 10 bases. This CDR3 has 13 residues. V shed 5 bases and J 5 bases; nucleotides not matched to a gene: 3. Germline V gene lookup returns CDR1 SGHAT and CDR2 FQNNGV. The CDR3 DNA follows: TGTGCCAGCAGCCATGGGACAGGGGACGAGCAGTACTTC. This encodes CASSHGTGDEQYF.

The chain is built from TRBV6-5 and TRBJ2-5; a possible D gene is TRBD2 (7 bases). There are 14 residues in the CDR3. The germline V gene has CDR1 MNHEY and CDR2 SVGAGI. V gave up 0 bases and J gave up 7 bases, with 12 bases separating them. The CDR3 DNA sequence: TGTGCCAGCAGTTACTCGGGGGGCGGGGGGACCCAGTACTTC. Translating it yields CASSYSGGGGTQYF.

The CDR3 nucleotides read TGTGCCAGCAGCTCACTTGGGGCGGGAGGGGGGTACGAGCAGTACTTC. The encoded protein is CASSSLGAGGGYEQYF. The chain recombines TRBV7-6 with TRBJ2-7; 9 nucleotides align to TRBD2. The CDR3 loop spans 16 amino acids. V lost 4 bases and J lost 4; bases outside the gene matches: 11. Germline V gene lookup returns CDR1 SGHVS and CDR2 FNYEAQ.

This chain links TRBV18 with TRBJ2-5; TRBD2 matches 8 bases. The J segment lost 4 bases and the V segment lost 6 bases, leaving 19 bases of the junction unmatched. The CDR3 runs to 18 residues. Germline values: CDR1 KGHSH, CDR2 LQKENI. The CDR3 is CASSPGLAGEEGLETQYF. For the CDR3, the DNA is TGTGCCAGCTCGCCCGGACTAGCTGGGGAAGAGGGGCTAGAGACCCAGTACTTC. Based on the CDR3 plus reference TRBV18 and TRBJ2-5, the full variable domain is NAGVMQNPRHLVRRRGQEARLRCSPMKGHSHVYWYRQLPEEGLKFMVYLQKENIIDESGMPKERFSAEFPKEGPSILRIQQVVRGDSAAYFCASSPGLAGEEGLETQYFGPGTRLLVL.

The V and J genes are TRBV19 and TRBJ2-7, with D uncertain. Trimming pared 3 bases from V and 3 bases from J, leaving 12 bases between. In germline, CDR1 is LNHDA, CDR2 SQIVND (reference sequence). This CDR3 contains 14 residues. CDR3 DNA: TGTGCCAGTAGTATGAATCTCTTCGGCTACGAGCAGTACTTC. Its translation is CASSMNLFGYEQYF.

V usage is TRBV28 and J usage is TRBJ1-1; no firm D call. V was shortened by 2 bases and J by 6 bases, with 13 bases between the two germline ends. From germline, CDR1 is MDHEN and CDR2 SYDVKM. This CDR3 is built from 14 residues. The CDR3, as DNA: TGTGCCAGCAGTTTAATTGGAGGGCTCCCTGAAGCTTTCTTT. Translation: CASSLIGGLPEAFF.

Of note for this clone: An end of the junction differs from the germline gene, which may be a read error. The chain is built from TRBV18 and TRBJ1-2; a possible D gene is TRBD1 (5 bases). Looked up from germline, CDR1 is KGHSH and CDR2 is LQKENI. This CDR3 contains 15 residues. CDR3 sequence (DNA): TGTGCCAACTCACCCGGCCGGGACTACCCTCAGGGCTACACCTTC. Translation gives CANSPGRDYPQGYTF.

The V gene is TRBV11-2, the J gene TRBJ2-1; D remains unclear. Germline V gene lookup returns CDR1 SGHAT and CDR2 FQNNGV. The CDR3 contains 14 residues. Deletions cut 5 bases from V and 8 bases from J, with 16 bases between. Here the CDR3 reads CASSPAVVKDEQFF. For the CDR3, the DNA is TGTGCCAGCAGCCCTGCGGTCGTGAAGGATGAGCAGTTCTTC.

The chain joins TRBV29-1 to TRBJ1-1; no clear D gene. The CDR3 is 11 residues long. The germline V and J ends were trimmed by 3 bases and 5 bases, with 7 bases remaining between them. In germline, CDR1 is SQVTM, CDR2 ANQGSEA. This chain's CDR3 is CSVDTRTEAFF. The CDR3 DNA is TGCAGCGTTGATACCAGAACTGAAGCTTTCTTT. Based on the CDR3 plus reference TRBV29-1 and TRBJ1-1, the full variable domain is SAVISQKPSRDICQRGTSLTIQCQVDSQVTMMFWYRQQPGQSLTLIATANQGSEATYESGFVIDKFPISRPNLTFSTLTVSNMSPEDSSIYLCSVDTRTEAFFGQGTRLTVV.

This chain connects TRBV7-8 to TRBJ1-5, with D possibly TRBD1 on 5 matching bases. There are 16 residues in the CDR3. The germline gives CDR1 SGHVS, CDR2 FQNEAQ. V was pared by 0 bases and J by 7 bases, with 16 bases between. CDR3 residues: CASSLARGRVHQPQHF. CDR3 coding DNA: TGTGCCAGCAGCTTAGCCCGTGGCAGGGTTCACCAGCCCCAGCATTTT.

V gene TRBV7-6 combines with J gene TRBJ2-1; 8 bases map to TRBD2. The CDR3 spans 17 residues. Germline loops: CDR1 SGHVS, CDR2 FNYEAQ. With 0 bases clipped from V and 5 bases from J, the junction kept 9 bases outside the gene matches. The CDR3 is CASSLAPSGSIHNEQFF. For the CDR3, the DNA is TGTGCCAGCAGCTTAGCCCCGAGCGGGAGTATCCACAATGAGCAGTTCTTC.

V and J are TRBV27 and TRBJ1-3; maybe TRBD1 (5 bases). This CDR3 has 14 residues. CDR1 is MNHEY, CDR2 SMNVEV, per germline (reference sequence). Trimming pared 0 bases from V and 4 bases from J, leaving 7 bases between. CDR3 sequence (DNA): TGTGCCAGCAGTTTATCGGGGCAGGGAAACACCATATATTTT. Translating it yields CASSLSGQGNTIYF.

The gene calls are TRBV19 and TRBJ2-3; 7 bases match TRBD1. The CDR3 totals 15 residues. Trimming removed 8 bases from V and 0 bases from J; junction bases left unmatched: 8. Germline lookup yields CDR1 LNHDA and CDR2 SQIVND (reference sequence). The chain's CDR3 is CASRRGDSSTDTQYF. The CDR3 DNA is TGTGCCAGTCGCCGTGGGGACAGCAGCACAGATACGCAGTATTTT. The full variable domain, with the rest looked up from reference TRBV19 and TRBJ2-3, is DGGITQSPKYLFRKEGQNVTLSCEQNLNHDAMYWYRQDPGQGLRLIYYSQIVNDFQKGDIAEGYSVSREKKESFPLTVTSAQKNPTAFYLCASRRGDSSTDTQYFGPGTRLTVL.

As DNA, the CDR3 is TGTGCCAGCAGTGGGACAGGCACAGATACGCAGTATTTT. As protein: CASSGTGTDTQYF. The chain combines TRBV25-1 with TRBJ2-3; D possibly corresponds to TRBD1 (6 bases). Trimming cost V 4 bases and J 1 base, with 6 bases left between them. The CDR3 loop spans 13 amino acids. Per the germline V gene, CDR1 is MGHDK and CDR2 is SYGVNS.

This chain links TRBV7-2 with TRBJ2-7, with a possible D match to TRBD1 (6 bases). Per germline, CDR1 SGHTA and CDR2 FQGNSA. The CDR3 runs to 16 residues. V dropped 2 bases and J dropped 7 bases, with 21 bases sitting between them. CDR3 in amino acids: CASSLLGQGTPREQYF. DNA for the CDR3: TGTGCCAGCAGCTTACTAGGGCAGGGGACCCCACGGGAGCAGTACTTC.

The J gene is TRBJ2-3, the V gene TRBV27; 10 bases fit TRBD2. Unmatched junction bases numbered 7, after V lost 8 bases and J lost 2 bases. Germline V gives CDR1 MNHEY, CDR2 SMNVEV (reference sequence). CDR3 length equals 15 residues. The CDR3, as DNA: TGTGCCAGCGGGAGCGGGAGGGCCCCCACAGATACGCAGTATTTT. Its protein product is CASGSGRAPTDTQYF.

The rearrangement joins TRBV14 to TRBJ2-1, with 8 bases identical to TRBD2. Germline V gene sequence: CDR1 SGHDN, CDR2 FVKESK. V lost 0 bases to trimming and J lost 10 bases; unmatched junction nucleotides: 5. The CDR3 consists of 14 residues. In nucleotides, the CDR3 is TGTGCCAGCAGCCAAGATAGCCTAGCGGGCGAGCAGTTCTTC. Encoded protein: CASSQDSLAGEQFF.

The chain uses TRBV18 and TRBJ2-7; 9 bases are shared with TRBD2. The V gene's germline CDR1 is KGHSH and CDR2 LQKENI. There are 14 residues in the CDR3. V gave up 6 bases and J gave up 2 bases; unmatched junction bases: 5. The CDR3 region is CASSLAGSAYEQYF. The CDR3 nucleotides are TGTGCCAGCTCTCTAGCGGGATCGGCCTACGAGCAGTACTTC.

V and J are TRBV10-3 and TRBJ2-1; 11 bases line up with TRBD2. V was pared by 1 base and J by 6 bases, with 2 bases of the junction left unmatched. The CDR3 loop spans 15 amino acids. Germline CDR1 and CDR2: ENHRY and SYGVKD. CDR3 residues: CAISEYGTSGNEQFF. CDR3 nucleotide sequence: TGTGCCATCAGTGAGTACGGGACTAGCGGCAATGAGCAGTTCTTC.

This clone counts as medium-sized by frequency. This specimen includes other DNA sequences encoding the same CDR3. The J gene is TRBJ1-2, the V gene TRBV7-9, with 7 nucleotides matching TRBD1. Trimming removed 3 bases from V and 4 bases from J; junction bases left unmatched: 2. From germline, CDR1 is SEHNR and CDR2 FQNEAQ (reference sequence). The CDR3 spans 13 residues. The CDR3 region is CASSLGTAYGYTF. CDR3 coding DNA: TGTGCCAGCAGCTTGGGGACAGCCTATGGCTACACCTTC.